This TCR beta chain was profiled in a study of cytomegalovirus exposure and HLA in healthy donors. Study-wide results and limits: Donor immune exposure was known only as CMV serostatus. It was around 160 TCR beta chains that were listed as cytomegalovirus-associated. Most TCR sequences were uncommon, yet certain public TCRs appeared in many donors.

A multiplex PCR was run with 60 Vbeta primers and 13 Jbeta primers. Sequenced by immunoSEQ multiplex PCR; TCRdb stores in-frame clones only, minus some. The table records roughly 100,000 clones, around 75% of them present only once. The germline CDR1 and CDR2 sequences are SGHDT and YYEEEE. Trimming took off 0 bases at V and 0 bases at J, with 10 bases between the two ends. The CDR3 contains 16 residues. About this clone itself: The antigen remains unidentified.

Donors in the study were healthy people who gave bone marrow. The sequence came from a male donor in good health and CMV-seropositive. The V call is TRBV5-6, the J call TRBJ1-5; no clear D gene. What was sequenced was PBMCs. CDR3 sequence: CASSLDGEYSNQPQHF. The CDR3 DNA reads TGTGCCAGCAGCTTGGACGGGGAATATAGCAATCAGCCCCAGCATTTT.